This T cell receptor beta chain was recovered during a study of blood T cell repertoires in COVID-19. Study-wide context: The analysed material was cDNA or gDNA that came from T cells, B-cell-depleted T cells, or PBMCs.

This table comes from immunoSEQ multiplex PCR, and its TCRdb copy is limited to in-frame clones, with some not included. This sample has 120,000 to 150,000 clones, with roughly 84% found just once. Germline CDR1 is WSHSY and CDR2 is SAAADI. The CDR3 covers 13 residues. J was trimmed by 2 bases and V by 6 bases; bases with no gene match: 2. Material: peripheral blood. The chain recombines TRBV10-2 with TRBJ1-2; 8 nucleotides align to TRBD1. The clonotype comes from a man aged 25-40 years with COVID-19, enrolled during active disease. CDR3 protein: CASRQGANYGYTF. The CDR3 DNA is TGCGCCAGCAGGCAGGGGGCGAACTATGGCTACACCTTC.